The TCR beta chain under discussion was sequenced for a study of blood T cells in healthy people across ages. Study overall: Template switching caught about one barcoded beta molecule for each two T cells.

This clonotype turned up a few times. The CDR3 covers 14 residues. Germline assignment: CDR1 SGHRS and CDR2 YFSETQ. Between the trimmed V and J ends, which lost 1 base and 6 bases, there was a span of 13 bases. Then a second PCR, running roughly 7 to 11 cycles, was carried out with a sample-barcoded 5' primer and a J-beta primer mix. Via MiXCR, TCRdb re-called the 5' RACE reads, giving one row per CDR3 protein. The sample contains some 1.7 million distinct CDR3 sequences, 28% of which appear only once. This TCR was recovered from a woman aged 25 to 45 in good health. V and J are TRBV5-1 and TRBJ1-2, with D possibly being TRBD1 (5 bases). Sequenced input: blood. The CDR3 DNA follows: TGCGCCAGCAGCTTGACTGGGGGTAAGAATGGCTACACCTTC. The encoded protein is CASSLTGGKNGYTF.